The 7 T cell receptor beta chains below come from one sample, sequenced in a study of cytomegalovirus exposure and HLA in healthy donors. PCR was performed using 60 Vbeta and 13 Jbeta primers. Clones were sequenced by immunoSEQ multiplex PCR, and TCRdb holds only the in-frame ones, with some missing. This sample has 120,000 or so clones; 7% to 9.5% occur once, and the top ten carry approximately 6%. Sequencing was carried out using PBMCs. The receptor source for this set is a woman aged 40 to 50 in good health and CMV-seropositive.

This clone was detected a few times. V is TRBV5-1 and J is TRBJ2-1, with 11 bases identical to TRBD1. Germline CDR1 is SGHRS and CDR2 is YFSETQ. J lost 10 bases, V lost 5 bases, and 14 bases had no gene match. CDR3 length: 16 amino acids. The chain's CDR3 is CASRLSGDRGDGEQFF. The CDR3 DNA reads as TGCGCCAGCAGACTTTCTGGGGACAGGGGGGACGGGGAGCAGTTCTTC.

CDR3 amino acids: CVNTPAENTDTQYF. The CDR3 bases are TGTGTCAATACACCAGCGGAGAACACAGATACGCAGTATTTT. The gene calls are TRBV7-9 and TRBJ2-3; D may be TRBD2 (5 bases). The germline CDR1 and CDR2 sequences are SEHNR and FQNEAQ (reference sequence). This CDR3 region has 14 residues. The variable domain in full, with the rest retrieved from reference TRBV7-9 and TRBJ2-3, is DTGVSQNPRHKITKRGQNVTFRCDPISEHNRLYWYRQTLGQGPEFLTYFQNEAQLEKSRLLSDRFSAERPKGSFSTLEIQRTEQGDSAMYLCVNTPAENTDTQYFGPGTRLTVL.

The CDR3 DNA is TGTGCCACCAGCAGACAGGGGGATGCCTACGAGCAGTACTTC. Encoded protein: CATSRQGDAYEQYF. J is TRBJ2-7 and V is TRBV15; TRBD1 matches at 7 bases. This CDR3 has 14 amino acids. Germline CDR1 and CDR2: LNHNV and YYDKDF (reference sequence). V trimming: 2 bases; J trimming: 2 bases; junction bases outside the gene matches: 3.

This clone was seen only a few times. The chain carries TRBV27 and TRBJ1-1; D might be TRBD1 (5 bases). V lost 3 bases to trimming and J lost 1 base, with 6 bases between them. The CDR3 totals 13 residues. CDR1 is MNHEY, CDR2 SMNVEV, per germline (reference sequence). This CDR3 is CASSLGGNTEAFF. The CDR3 DNA reads as TGTGCCAGCAGTTTGGGGGGGAACACTGAAGCTTTCTTT.

This clone was observed a few times. This rearrangement joins TRBV13 to TRBJ2-7; weak D call: TRBD2 (6 bases). Trimming stripped 5 bases from V and 0 bases from J, with 11 bases between. The length of the CDR3 is 14 residues. In germline, CDR1 is PRHDT, CDR2 FYEKMQ (reference sequence). Written as DNA, the CDR3 is TGTGCCAGCAGCCAGCGGGTTAACTCCTACGAGCAGTACTTC. This codes for CASSQRVNSYEQYF.

This chain joins TRBV7-6 and TRBJ2-2, with TRBD1 identical over 9 bases. CDR1 is SGHVS, CDR2 FNYEAQ, per germline. CDR3 size: 17 residues. V lost 2 bases and J lost 7; bases outside the gene matches: 11. As DNA, the CDR3 is TGTGCCAGCAGCTTACGTGTAAAGGGACAGGGTCTCGGGGAGCTGTTTTTT. Translation gives CASSLRVKGQGLGELFF.

Only a few counts were recorded for this clone. The genes are TRBV7-9 and TRBJ1-2; 8 nucleotides agree with TRBD1. The CDR3 runs 14 residues. Germline V gene lookup returns CDR1 SEHNR and CDR2 FQNEAQ (reference sequence). V trimming: 4 bases; J trimming: 6 bases; junction bases outside the gene matches: 7. CDR3 in amino acids: CASSSRTGTHGYTF. In DNA form, the CDR3 reads TGTGCCAGCAGCTCGAGGACAGGGACCCATGGCTACACCTTC.